The source of this T cell receptor beta chain is a study of esophageal squamous cell carcinoma under preoperative chemotherapy. The time point is: after preoperative PTX-NDP chemotherapy. Patients received paclitaxel-nedaplatin as preoperative chemotherapy before surgery. TCRdb processed the PCR reads anew with MiXCR; each CDR3 protein has one entry. The sample contains 15,000 to 20,000 distinct CDR3 sequences, around 42% of which appear only once. Trimming left V 5 bases short and J 6 bases short, with 24 bases between. The germline V gene encodes CDR1 SGHTA and CDR2 FQGNSA. The CDR3 totals 17 residues.

Sampling was conducted from a patient given preoperative chemotherapy. This receptor was taken from a human donor with esophageal squamous cell carcinoma. The donor label of this sample is uncertain. This chain connects TRBV7-2 to TRBJ2-3; TRBD2 is a possible D gene (6 bases). CDR3: CASSPHSSALGEDTQYF. The DNA of the CDR3 is TGTGCCAGCAGCCCCCACTCTAGCGCCCTAGGAGAGGATACGCAGTATTTT.